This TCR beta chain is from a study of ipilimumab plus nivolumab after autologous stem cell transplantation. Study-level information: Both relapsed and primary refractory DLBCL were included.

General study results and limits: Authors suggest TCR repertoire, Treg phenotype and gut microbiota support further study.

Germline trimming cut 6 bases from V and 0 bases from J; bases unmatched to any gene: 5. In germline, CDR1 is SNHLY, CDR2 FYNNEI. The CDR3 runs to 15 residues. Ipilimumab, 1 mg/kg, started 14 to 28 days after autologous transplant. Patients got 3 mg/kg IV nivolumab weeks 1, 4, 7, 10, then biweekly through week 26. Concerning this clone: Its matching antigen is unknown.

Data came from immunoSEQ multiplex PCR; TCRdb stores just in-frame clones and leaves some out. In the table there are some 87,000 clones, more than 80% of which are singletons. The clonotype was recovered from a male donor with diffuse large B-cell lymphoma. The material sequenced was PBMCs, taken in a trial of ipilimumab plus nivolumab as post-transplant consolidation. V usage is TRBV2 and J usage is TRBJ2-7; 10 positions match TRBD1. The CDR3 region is CASRDRGRSSYEQYF. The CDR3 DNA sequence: TGTGCCAGCAGAGACAGGGGGCGATCCTCCTACGAGCAGTACTTC.